Below, 15 T cell receptor beta chains from the same sample are listed, as sequenced in a study of control samples from healthy donors and cancer patients. Profiling relied on immunoSEQ multiplex PCR, and the TCRdb table lists in-frame clones only, not all of them. The sample comprises about 48,000 clones, roughly 93% of which are singletons, and around 24% rests with the top ten. Sample: PBMCs. These receptor sequences come from a woman aged 50 to 60 with head and neck cancer.

Concerning this clone: In the same sample, other DNA sequences code for this CDR3. V is TRBV4-3 and J is TRBJ2-7; D not resolved. V lost 0 bases to trimming and J lost 0 bases, with 6 bases between them. CDR1 is LGHNA, CDR2 YSLEER, per germline. CDR3 size: 14 residues. Written as DNA, the CDR3 is TGCGCCAGCAGCCAAGATCGGACCTCCTACGAGCAGTACTTC. Amino acid sequence: CASSQDRTSYEQYF.

V gene TRBV29-1 combines with J gene TRBJ2-2; D possibly corresponds to TRBD2 (7 bases). Germline loops: CDR1 SQVTM, CDR2 ANQGSEA. This CDR3 has 12 amino acids. In nucleotides, the CDR3 is TGCGTTGAATCGGGGGGCCCCGGGGAGCTGTTTTTT. Amino acid sequence: CVESGGPGELFF.

The J gene is TRBJ1-1, the V gene TRBV30, with D possibly being TRBD1 (5 bases). The CDR3 has 13 amino acids. The germline V gene has CDR1 GTSNPN and CDR2 SVGIG (reference sequence). Trimming left V 7 bases short and J 0 bases short, with 12 bases between. The CDR3 DNA reads TGTGCCTTAAAAGGACATTTGAACACTGAAGCTTTCTTT. It specifies CALKGHLNTEAFF.

The chain joins TRBV7-9 to TRBJ2-3, with D hard to call. The CDR3 is made up of 12 amino acids. Trimming removed 3 bases from V and 3 bases from J, with 4 bases in between. CDR1 is SEHNR, CDR2 FQNEAQ, per germline (reference sequence). The CDR3 DNA reads TGTGCCAGCAGCTTGCAAACAGATACGCAGTATTTT. The encoded protein is CASSLQTDTQYF.

The chain has TRBV29-1 and TRBJ2-1; either TRBD1 or TRBD2 may supply D (6 bases each). Trimming removed 5 bases at V and 10 bases at J, with 15 bases between. This CDR3 comprises 12 residues. Germline-derived CDR1 and CDR2 are SQVTM and ANQGSEA. CDR3 protein: CSVSKGGKEQFF. Written as DNA, the CDR3 is TGCAGCGTTTCTAAGGGGGGAAAAGAGCAGTTCTTC.

V gene TRBV16 combines with J gene TRBJ1-1; TRBD1 might be the D (5 bases). The CDR3 contains 13 residues. CDR1 and CDR2 (germline): KGHSY, FQNENV. Trimming left V 5 bases short and J 1 base short, with 8 bases between. The CDR3 DNA sequence: TGTGCCAGCAGCAGACAGTCGAACACTGAAGCTTTCTTT. This translates into CASSRQSNTEAFF.

This chain uses TRBV10-3 with TRBJ2-1; D perhaps matches TRBD2 (6 bases). The germline CDR1 and CDR2 sequences are ENHRY and SYGVKD. V was clipped by 6 bases and J by 0 bases, with 21 bases between them. The CDR3 spans 18 residues. The CDR3 coding sequence is TGTGCCATCAGAGGGTTCGGTGGCGGGGATTCCTCCTACAATGAGCAGTTCTTC. As protein: CAIRGFGGGDSSYNEQFF.

V and J are TRBV10-3 and TRBJ2-5; 9 bases fit TRBD2. Losses at the gene ends were 0 bases for V and 2 bases for J; bases not matched to a gene: 7. Germline assignment: CDR1 ENHRY and CDR2 SYGVKD. The CDR3 loop spans 17 amino acids. CDR3 loop: CAISESAGGAPQETQYF. CDR3 in DNA: TGTGCCATCAGTGAGTCAGCGGGAGGAGCCCCTCAAGAGACCCAGTACTTC.

The chain links TRBV5-1 to TRBJ2-3; TRBD1 or TRBD2 may be the D gene (5 bases each). CDR3 length equals 14 residues. Germline V lookup: CDR1 SGHRS, CDR2 YFSETQ. V lost 0 bases, J lost 9 bases, and 14 bases lay in between. CDR3 DNA: TGCGCCAGCAGCTTGGAGTGGGACCTTGCAACGCAGTATTTT. This encodes CASSLEWDLATQYF.

The chain carries TRBV28 and TRBJ1-2; TRBD1 is a possible D gene (6 bases). The CDR3 extends over 13 amino acids. Looked up from germline, CDR1 is MDHEN and CDR2 is SYDVKM. The V and J ends lost 5 bases and 6 bases respectively, with 13 bases between them. The CDR3 loop reads CASSIRGGDGYTF. CDR3 coding DNA: TGTGCCAGCAGTATTAGGGGGGGCGATGGCTACACCTTC.

The chain employs TRBV5-4 and TRBJ2-7, with TRBD2 matching over 12 bases. The V gene end was trimmed by 0 bases and the J gene end by 5 bases; junction bases not matched to a gene: 3. Germline V gene sequence: CDR1 SGHNT, CDR2 YYREEE (reference sequence). The CDR3 is made up of 15 amino acids. CDR3 in DNA: TGTGCCAGCAGCTTGGGACTAGCGGGAGTAAACGAGCAGTACTTC. Its translation is CASSLGLAGVNEQYF.

The chain carries TRBV7-6 and TRBJ1-3, with 11 bases lining up with TRBD1. CDR1 and CDR2 from the germline V gene are SGHVS and FNYEAQ. The CDR3 extends over 19 amino acids. With 5 bases clipped from V and 0 bases from J, the junction kept 12 bases outside the gene matches. The CDR3, as DNA: TGTGCCAGCAGCACCTACGATTGGACAGGGGGCAACTCTGGAAACACCATATATTTT. Residues: CASSTYDWTGGNSGNTIYF.

This chain joins TRBV7-2 and TRBJ2-3, with 9 bases identical to TRBD2. The CDR3 extends over 15 amino acids. The V and J ends lost 3 bases and 2 bases, in that order; junction bases with no gene match: 3. Looked up from germline, CDR1 is SGHTA and CDR2 is FQGNSA. In DNA form, the CDR3 reads TGTGCCAGCAGCTTCGGCGGGGGGGCCACAGATACGCAGTATTTT. Its translation: CASSFGGGATDTQYF.

The J gene is TRBJ2-1, the V gene TRBV20-1, with 9 bases matching TRBD1. Germline V gene sequence: CDR1 DFQATT, CDR2 SNEGSKA (reference sequence). V lost 3 bases and J lost 5; bases outside the gene matches: 8. This CDR3 is 15 amino acids long. DNA of the CDR3: TGCAGTGCTAGTGGACCCGGGACAGGGAACAATGAGCAGTTCTTC. This encodes CSASGPGTGNNEQFF.

The chain couples TRBV7-2 to TRBJ2-7; 11 nucleotides align to TRBD2. The junction had 10 bases not matched to a gene; V was cut back by 5 bases and J by 7 bases. CDR1 is SGHTA, CDR2 FQGNSA, per germline. The CDR3 extends over 15 amino acids. The CDR3 sequence is CASSPTLAGGPEQYF. CDR3 DNA: TGTGCCAGCAGCCCAACCCTAGCGGGGGGCCCTGAGCAGTACTTC.